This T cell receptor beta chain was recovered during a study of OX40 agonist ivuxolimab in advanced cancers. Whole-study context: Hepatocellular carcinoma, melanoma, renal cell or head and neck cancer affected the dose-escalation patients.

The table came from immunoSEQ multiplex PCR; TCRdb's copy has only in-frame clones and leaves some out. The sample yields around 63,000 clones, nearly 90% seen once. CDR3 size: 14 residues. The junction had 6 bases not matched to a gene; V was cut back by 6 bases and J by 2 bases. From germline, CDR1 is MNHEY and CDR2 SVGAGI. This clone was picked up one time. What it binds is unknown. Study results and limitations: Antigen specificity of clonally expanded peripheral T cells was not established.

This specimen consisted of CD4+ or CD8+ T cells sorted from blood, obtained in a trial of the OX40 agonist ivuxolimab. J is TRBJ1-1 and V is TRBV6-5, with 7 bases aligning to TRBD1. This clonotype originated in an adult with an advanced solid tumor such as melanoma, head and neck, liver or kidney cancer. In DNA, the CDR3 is TGTGCCAGCAGATCTCCAGGGGGTAACACTGAAGCTTTCTTT. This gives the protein CASRSPGGNTEAFF.